This record looks at one TCR beta chain sequence and its context. Its antigen is undetermined. This may arise from a read error, as a much more abundant clone is one base away. Per germline, CDR1 SQVTM and CDR2 ANQGSEA. There are 12 residues in the CDR3. These data are taken from a study of blood T cells in healthy people across ages. Study-wide findings and caveats: Roughly linearly, TCR beta diversity per million T cells fell as age increased.

The use of a sample-barcoded 5' primer and a J-beta primer mix characterized a second PCR of roughly 6 to 11 cycles. TCRdb re-called the 5' RACE reads with MiXCR, one entry per CDR3 protein. The profile shows 790,000 or so distinct CDR3 sequences, 46% of them singletons. Ranging in age from about 6 to 95, the donors were healthy Caucasian individuals from Russia. Material: blood. V and J are TRBV29-1 and TRBJ2-1; D ambiguous. The sequence was obtained from a man of 80 years or more in good health. CDR3 bases: TGCAGCGTTGAATCTAGTGGGGTTGAGCGGTTCTTC. It encodes CSVESSGVERFF.